The subject of this entry is one T cell receptor beta chain. This sample is part of a study of shared T cell receptors in the human thymus. This CDR3 comprises 16 residues. V lost 4 bases, J lost 3 bases, and 9 bases stayed unmatched. Germline CDR1 and CDR2: SGHRS and YFSETQ. The protocol was immunoSEQ multiplex PCR, while the TCRdb copy is restricted to in-frame clones and leaves out a portion. This table has 700,000 to 750,000 clones, approximately 83% appearing once. The data were also submitted as part of a second study, on human thymus T cells. That investigation notes: From resections taken during corrective heart surgery, the thymus tissue was obtained. The authors found apparently biased V and J gene usage in thymic and blood repertoires.

The chain recombines TRBV5-1 with TRBJ1-2; 10 nucleotides agree with TRBD1. The sample consisted of thymocytes. The sequence was obtained from a girl in the first two years of life with a congenital heart defect. The DNA of the CDR3 is TGCGCCAGCAGCGGGACGGACAGGGGGGACTACTATGGCTACACCTTC. It encodes CASSGTDRGDYYGYTF.